This T cell receptor beta chain derives from a study of monozygotic twins with cystic fibrosis. Study at large: Library input was around 3.1 micrograms of fragmented DNA, with about 15 PCR cycles. Findings and limits, study-wide: Monozygotic CF twins shared more identical nucleotide clonotypes than unrelated patients. The repertoire was suggested to be naive-dominated, clonality median 0.0095. J usage was most co-twin-similar in 8 of 16 pairs, V in 13.

A note on this clone: What it binds is unknown.

Losses at the gene ends were 5 bases for V and 4 bases for J; bases not matched to a gene: 4. The CDR3 loop spans 13 amino acids. Germline CDR1 reads SGHVS; CDR2 reads FQNEAQ. Sequencing was performed with immunoSEQ multiplex PCR; in TCRdb, only in-frame clones are kept and a portion is missing. The table has 25,000 or so clones, over 75% seen once. This rearrangement joins TRBV7-8 to TRBJ1-2; the match to TRBD1 covers 7 bases. The TCR sequence derives from a girl aged 2 to 10 with cystic fibrosis. The sample was blood. The CDR3 coding sequence is TGTGCCAGCAGCCCGGGGACAGCCTATGGCTACACCTTC. Its translation: CASSPGTAYGYTF.